This T cell receptor (beta chain) was sequenced for a study of spatial heterogeneity in lung cancer. V shed 3 bases and J shed 0 bases, with 15 bases lying between them. CDR1 and CDR2 from the germline V gene are KGHSH and LQKENI. CDR3 length: 18 residues. One entry per CDR3 protein, called by TCRdb with MiXCR from the 5' RACE reads. The sample has about 80,000 distinct CDR3 sequences, about 20% seen once. Time point indicated: sample taken at primary tumor resection. Sequencing was performed on whole RNA extracted from tumor and nontumor lung tissue, or from frozen PBMC, and the material was left unsorted. The donors comprised about 74 untreated early-stage non-small cell lung cancer patients.

The J gene is TRBJ2-6, the V gene TRBV18; TRBD2 is a possible D gene (6 bases). The clonotype comes from a male donor with early-stage non-small cell lung cancer. The sample in question was PBMCs, obtained at surgery. As DNA, the CDR3 is TGTGCCAGCTCACCTTCGGGACTGCTTCTCTCTGGGGCCAACGTCCTGACTTTC. Its translation is CASSPSGLLLSGANVLTF. Based on the CDR3 plus reference TRBV18 and TRBJ2-6, the full variable domain is NAGVMQNPRHLVRRRGQEARLRCSPMKGHSHVYWYRQLPEEGLKFMVYLQKENIIDESGMPKERFSAEFPKEGPSILRIQQVVRGDSAAYFCASSPSGLLLSGANVLTFGAGSRLTVL.